The clone carrying this TCR beta chain was observed a few times. The data originate from a study of blood T cell repertoires in COVID-19. Here immunoSEQ multiplex PCR was the method, and the copy in TCRdb shows in-frame clones only, minus some. This table has more than 100,000 clones, around 87% appearing once. Germline CDR1 is SGHVT and CDR2 is SQSDAQ. The CDR3 extends over 17 amino acids. V lost 4 bases and J 9 bases, leaving 24 bases between the germline ends. This sequence was found in a woman in her fifties or sixties with acute or convalescent COVID-19. Material: peripheral blood. The J gene is TRBJ1-4, the V gene TRBV7-4, with D unresolved. CDR3: CASSWLPGTAKHKKLFF. CDR3 coding DNA: TGTGCCAGCAGCTGGTTACCGGGAACAGCCAAACATAAAAAACTGTTTTTT.